What follows is one T cell receptor beta chain and its context. This clonotype was observed a few times. This receptor's antigen is unknown. No quality values exist for individual bases; no much larger clone is one base distant. The receptor library was made with RT-PCR. The instrument was an Illumina HiSeq 2500. The public reads were run again by TCRdb, first through fastp at Q25 and then through MiXCR, and only productive beta chains were kept. A single entry per CDR3 protein holds the most common genes and DNA from its merged rows. Within this sample are about 540,000 distinct CDR3 sequences, with around 25% of them counted one time only. In total, the top ten clones hold around 2.8% of the sample. V loses 8 bases of germline sequence and J loses 3 bases, and the interval between the two ends is 17 bases. Its CDR3 holds 14 amino acids, cysteine through phenylalanine. The kept DNA is CDR3 alone, 42 bases in frame from the first base. CDR1 and CDR2 are drawn from the germline V gene: MNHNS, SASEGT.

The source of the sample is a study of response to subunit inactivated influenza vaccine (dated by TCRdb to about 2018). Study-wide context: The study used deep quantitative T cell receptor repertoire profiling to track responses to a trivalent subunit inactivated influenza vaccine.

Paper-wide results and their limitations: The authors proposed that each seasonal influenza vaccination may bring in only a limited number of new T cells.

A further study also used this sample, focusing on T cells expressing NK-cell markers. As the second publication notes: 5'RACE template switching, by which a universal primer site and unique molecular identifiers were added, was used to make TCR beta cDNA libraries. Three sorted T-cell subsets (CD3+CD56+NKG2C+, CD3+CD56+NKG2C- and CD3+CD56-NKG2C+) from seven to nine donors had their TCR beta-chain repertoires profiled. Seven of the eight sequenced donors were HCMV-seropositive and one was HCMV-seronegative. In several experiments an anti-gammadeltaTCR antibody was added to restrict sorting to alphabetaTCR-expressing T cells. For more than 5 donors, the dominant CD3+CD56+NKG2C+ clonotypes were among the top 10 CD8+ clonotypes and accounted for 1.0-7.0% of CD8+ T cells. Those dominant clonotypes were again the most abundant among CD3+CD56-NKG2C+ cells in four donors, at about 28.3-60.1%. Whether the expanded NKG2C-expressing T cell clones were specific for HCMV antigens was left unclear. All eight donors whose samples were sequenced were randomly selected healthy volunteers, three of them men and five women. HCMV-specific IgG was detected in serum with a commercial ELISA kit to determine HCMV serostatus. Ficoll density gradient centrifugation was used to isolate peripheral blood mononuclear cells from blood. Using Miltenyi isolation kits, CD4+ and CD8+ T cells were isolated from PBMC through magnetic immunoseparation. Synthesis of cDNA was primed from the TCR beta constant segment and was followed by two consecutive PCR amplification steps. The libraries were sequenced on Illumina HiSeq 2000/2500, MiSeq or NextSeq, producing 2 x 150 bp reads. MIGEC was used to demultiplex reads and group the reads by UMI, and MiTCR was used to assemble and quantify clonotypes. To exclude erroneous sequences, any TCR cDNA sequence not supported by at least two reads was discarded. The tcR package was used for downstream repertoire analysis, and clonotypes were matched across fractions by CDR3 nucleotide sequence plus V segment. Antigen specificity was annotated against VDJdb with VDJmatch, allowing one amino acid substitution in CDR3.

Sequencing was performed on CD4+ T cells sorted from PBMCs, taken 12 days after vaccination. The sequence joins TRBV6-1 to TRBJ2-7; the D gene cannot be resolved reliably. The receptor was isolated from a man aged 50 to 60 who received an inactivated influenza vaccine. Donor details come from another sample of the same person, matched by shared clones. This receptor carries the CDR3 CASRIAGLNYEQYF. The sequenced DNA: TGTGCCAGCCGGATAGCAGGATTAAACTACGAGCAGTACTTC.